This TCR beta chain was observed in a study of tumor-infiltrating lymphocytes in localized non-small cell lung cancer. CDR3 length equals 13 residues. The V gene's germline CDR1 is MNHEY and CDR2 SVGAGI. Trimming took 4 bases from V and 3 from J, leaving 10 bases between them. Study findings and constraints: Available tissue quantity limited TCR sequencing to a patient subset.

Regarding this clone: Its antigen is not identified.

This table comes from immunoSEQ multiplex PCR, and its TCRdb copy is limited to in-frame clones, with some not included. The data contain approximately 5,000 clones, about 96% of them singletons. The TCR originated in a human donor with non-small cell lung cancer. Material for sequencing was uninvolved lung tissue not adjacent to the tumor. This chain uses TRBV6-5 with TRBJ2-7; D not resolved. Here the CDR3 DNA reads TGTGCCAGCAGTTTCGACGGATACTACGAGCAGTACTTC. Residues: CASSFDGYYEQYF.